These 10 T cell receptor beta chains originate from one sample sequenced in a study of early T cells in non-severe SARS-CoV-2 infection. From the 5' RACE reads, TCRdb called clonotypes with MiXCR, one entry per CDR3 protein. The sample contains about 46,000 distinct CDR3 sequences, roughly 5% of which appear only once. The sequenced sample was whole blood, obtained at baseline. The origin of the receptors is an adult who was a healthcare worker with PCR-confirmed SARS-CoV-2 infection or an uninfected control (not recorded which).

This clonotype was seen many times. The J gene is TRBJ1-2, the V gene TRBV20-1, with 8 bases that match TRBD1. The CDR3 has 15 amino acids. CDR1 is DFQATT, CDR2 SNEGSKA, per germline (reference sequence). The V and J ends lost 3 bases and 7 bases, in that order; junction bases with no gene match: 13. CDR3 in DNA: TGCAGTGCTAGGGCCCTCCAGGGACAGGTCGCTGGCTACACCTTC. Encoded protein: CSARALQGQVAGYTF.

The rearrangement uses TRBV24-1 and TRBJ1-1; no definite D call. The CDR3 sequence is 14 residues long. Germline lookup yields CDR1 KGHDR and CDR2 SFDVKD. Trimming stripped 3 bases from V and 1 base from J, with 8 bases between. Written as DNA, the CDR3 is TGTGCCACCAGTGATCCCCCCCCGAACACTGAAGCTTTCTTT. It codes for CATSDPPPNTEAFF.

This clonotype was observed many times. This chain uses TRBV18 with TRBJ2-3; D perhaps matches TRBD1 (6 bases). V was clipped by 3 bases and J by 5 bases, with 6 bases between them. The CDR3 runs to 12 residues. The germline CDR1 and CDR2 sequences are KGHSH and LQKENI. CDR3 protein: CASSPDRDTQYF. The CDR3 DNA follows: TGTGCCAGCTCACCGGACAGAGATACGCAGTATTTT.

This chain connects TRBV6-5 to TRBJ1-4, with D possibly being TRBD1 (5 bases). Germline values: CDR1 MNHEY, CDR2 SVGAGI. The CDR3 totals 15 residues. The V and J ends lost 3 bases and 8 bases respectively, with 16 bases between them. As DNA, the CDR3 is TGTGCCAGCAGTTATAAACGGGCTCGGGGGGAAAAACTGTTTTTT. Amino acids: CASSYKRARGEKLFF.

The chain has TRBV19 and TRBJ1-2, with D possibly TRBD1 on 5 matching bases. CDR1 is LNHDA and CDR2 is SQIVND in the germline V gene (reference sequence). Deletions cut 6 bases from V and 3 bases from J, with 11 bases between. The CDR3 contains 13 residues. CDR3 nucleotides: TGTGCCAGTAGCAGCAGGGCCTACTATGGCTACACCTTC. Translation: CASSSRAYYGYTF.

This clonotype was counted at least ten times. This rearrangement joins TRBV10-3 to TRBJ2-7, with TRBD1 as a possible D gene (6 bases). The CDR3 is 13 amino acids. CDR1 is ENHRY and CDR2 is SYGVKD in the germline V gene. The V gene lost 3 bases and the J gene lost 6 bases, with 12 bases spanning the gap. CDR3 DNA: TGTGCCATCAGTGACGTTGGGGGCGGCGAGCAGTACTTC. It yields the protein CAISDVGGGEQYF.

There are a few counts of this clonotype. This rearrangement joins TRBV7-3 to TRBJ2-7; 11 bases map to TRBD1. Per germline, CDR1 SGHTA and CDR2 FQGTGA. This CDR3 is built from 17 residues. V shed 5 bases, J shed 5 bases, and the junction held 14 bases outside the gene matches. CDR3 protein: CASSPHPGQGAPNEQYF. CDR3 sequence (DNA): TGTGCCAGCAGCCCCCATCCAGGACAGGGGGCGCCTAACGAGCAGTACTTC.

This clonotype has ten or more counts. V and J are TRBV5-6 and TRBJ1-1, with a tentative D call TRBD1 (6 bases). The CDR3 has 16 amino acids. Germline V gene sequence: CDR1 SGHDT, CDR2 YYEEEE. The V end was cut by 2 bases, the J end by 1 base, with 15 bases between. CDR3 in amino acids: CASSFYLDRSNTEAFF. The CDR3 DNA follows: TGTGCCAGCAGCTTCTATCTAGACAGGTCGAACACTGAAGCTTTCTTT.

At least ten counts were recorded for this clonotype. V is TRBV20-1 and J is TRBJ2-7; unclear D gene. The germline V gene encodes CDR1 DFQATT and CDR2 SNEGSKA (reference sequence). The CDR3 covers 10 residues. The V and J ends lost 6 bases and 6 bases respectively, with 9 bases between them. The CDR3 reads CSAKVLEQYF. The CDR3 bases are TGCAGTGCCAAAGTACTCGAGCAGTACTTC.

This clonotype was counted many times. This chain connects TRBV11-2 to TRBJ2-2, with a tentative D call TRBD1 (5 bases). Trimming pared 5 bases from V and 0 bases from J, leaving 10 bases between. This CDR3 is 15 amino acids long. The V gene's germline CDR1 is SGHAT and CDR2 FQNNGV. The CDR3 here is CASSNVGANTGELFF. CDR3 coding DNA: TGTGCCAGCAGCAACGTAGGGGCGAACACCGGGGAGCTGTTTTTT.